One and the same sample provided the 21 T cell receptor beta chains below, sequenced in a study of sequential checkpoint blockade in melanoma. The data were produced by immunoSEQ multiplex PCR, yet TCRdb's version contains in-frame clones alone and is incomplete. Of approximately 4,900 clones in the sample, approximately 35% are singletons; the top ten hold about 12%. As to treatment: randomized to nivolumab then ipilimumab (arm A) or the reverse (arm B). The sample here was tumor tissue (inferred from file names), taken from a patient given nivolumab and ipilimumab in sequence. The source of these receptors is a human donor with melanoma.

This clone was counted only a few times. The CDR3: CASSTQRGSVTDTQYF. DNA for the CDR3: TGTGCCAGTAGTACTCAGCGGGGGTCAGTCACAGATACGCAGTATTTT. The chain uses TRBV19 and TRBJ2-3, with 8 bases matching TRBD2. This CDR3 spans 16 amino acids. V dropped 4 bases and J dropped 2; count of bases not matched to a gene: 8. Germline CDR1 and CDR2: LNHDA and SQIVND (reference sequence). Full variable domain (remainder filled in from reference TRBV19 and TRBJ2-3): DGGITQSPKYLFRKEGQNVTLSCEQNLNHDAMYWYRQDPGQGLRLIYYSQIVNDFQKGDIAEGYSVSREKKESFPLTVTSAQKNPTAFYLCASSTQRGSVTDTQYFGPGTRLTVL.

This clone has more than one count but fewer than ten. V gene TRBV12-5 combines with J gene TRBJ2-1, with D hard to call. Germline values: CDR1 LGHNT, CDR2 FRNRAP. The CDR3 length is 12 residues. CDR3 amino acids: CASKPDRPEQFF. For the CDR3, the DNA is TGTGCCAGCAAGCCAGACCGACCTGAGCAGTTCTTC.

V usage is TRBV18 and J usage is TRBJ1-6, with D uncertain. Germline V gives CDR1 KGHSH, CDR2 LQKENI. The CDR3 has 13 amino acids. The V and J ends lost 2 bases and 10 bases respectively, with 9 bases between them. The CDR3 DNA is TGTGCCAGCTCACCAGGGGTCGGATCACCCCTCCACTTT. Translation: CASSPGVGSPLHF.

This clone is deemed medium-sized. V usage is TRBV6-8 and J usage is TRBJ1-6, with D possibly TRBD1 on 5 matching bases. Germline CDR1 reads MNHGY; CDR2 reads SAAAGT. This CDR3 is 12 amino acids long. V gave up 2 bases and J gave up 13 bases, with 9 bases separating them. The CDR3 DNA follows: TGTGCCAGCAGTTACAAGGGGTCTCCCCTCCACTTT. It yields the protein CASSYKGSPLHF.

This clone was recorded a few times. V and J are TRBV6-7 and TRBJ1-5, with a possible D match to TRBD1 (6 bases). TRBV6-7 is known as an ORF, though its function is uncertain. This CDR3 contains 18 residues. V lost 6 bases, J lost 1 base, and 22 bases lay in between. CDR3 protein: CASSLPVGGRRSNQPQHF. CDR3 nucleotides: TGTGCCAGCAGCCTCCCGGTGGGGGGGCGGAGAAGCAATCAGCCCCAGCATTTT.

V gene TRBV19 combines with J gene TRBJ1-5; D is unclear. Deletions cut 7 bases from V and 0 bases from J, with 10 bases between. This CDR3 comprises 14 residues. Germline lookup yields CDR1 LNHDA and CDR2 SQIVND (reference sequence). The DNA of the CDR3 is TGTGCCAGTACCATCGGTCGTAGCAATCAGCCCCAGCATTTT. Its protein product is CASTIGRSNQPQHF.

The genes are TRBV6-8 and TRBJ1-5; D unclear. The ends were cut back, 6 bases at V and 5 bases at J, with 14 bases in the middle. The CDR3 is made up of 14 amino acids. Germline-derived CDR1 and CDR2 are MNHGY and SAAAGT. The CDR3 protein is CASSRFVADQPQHF. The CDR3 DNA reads TGTGCCAGCAGCCGGTTTGTAGCTGATCAGCCCCAGCATTTT.

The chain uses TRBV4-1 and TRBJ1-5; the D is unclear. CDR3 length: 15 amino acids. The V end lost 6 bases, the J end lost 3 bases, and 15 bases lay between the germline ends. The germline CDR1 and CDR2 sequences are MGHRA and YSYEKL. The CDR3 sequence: CASRPRSGINQPQHF. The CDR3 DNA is TGCGCCAGCAGGCCACGTTCTGGGATCAATCAGCCCCAGCATTTT.

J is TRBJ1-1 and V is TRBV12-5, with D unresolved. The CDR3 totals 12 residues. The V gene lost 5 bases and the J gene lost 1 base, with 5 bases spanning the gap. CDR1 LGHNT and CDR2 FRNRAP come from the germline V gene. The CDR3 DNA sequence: TGTGCTAGTGGTAGGGAGAACACTGAAGCTTTCTTT. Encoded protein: CASGRENTEAFF.

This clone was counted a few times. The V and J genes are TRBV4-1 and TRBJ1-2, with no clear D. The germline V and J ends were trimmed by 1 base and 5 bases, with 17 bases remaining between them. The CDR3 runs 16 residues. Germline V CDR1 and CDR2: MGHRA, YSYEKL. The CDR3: CASSQGLPRLGYGYTF. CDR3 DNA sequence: TGCGCCAGCAGCCAAGGTCTCCCAAGGCTGGGGTATGGCTACACCTTC.

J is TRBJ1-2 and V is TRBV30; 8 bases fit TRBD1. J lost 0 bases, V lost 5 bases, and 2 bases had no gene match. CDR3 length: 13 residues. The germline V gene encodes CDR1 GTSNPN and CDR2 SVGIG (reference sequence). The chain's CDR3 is CAWWTGTNYGYTF. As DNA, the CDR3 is TGTGCCTGGTGGACAGGGACTAACTATGGCTACACCTTC. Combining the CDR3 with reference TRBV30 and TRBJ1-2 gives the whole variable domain SQTIHQWPATLVQPVGSPLSLECTVEGTSNPNLYWYRQAAGRGLQLLFYSVGIGQISSEVPQNLSASRPQDRQFILSSKKLLLSDSGFYLCAWWTGTNYGYTFGSGTRLTVV.

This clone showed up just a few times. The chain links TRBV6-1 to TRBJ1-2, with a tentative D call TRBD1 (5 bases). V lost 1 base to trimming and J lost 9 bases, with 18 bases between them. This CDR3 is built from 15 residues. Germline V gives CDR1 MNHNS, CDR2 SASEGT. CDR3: CASSEGAGRVGSYTF. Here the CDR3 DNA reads TGTGCCAGCAGTGAAGGGGCAGGGAGGGTCGGGAGCTACACCTTC.

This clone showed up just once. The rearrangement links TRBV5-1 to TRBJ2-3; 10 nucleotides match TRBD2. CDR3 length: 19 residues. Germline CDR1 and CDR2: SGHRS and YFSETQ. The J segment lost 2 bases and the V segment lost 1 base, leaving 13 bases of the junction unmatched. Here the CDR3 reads CASSLYGQRGGGPTDTQYF. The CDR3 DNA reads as TGCGCCAGCAGCTTGTACGGCCAGCGGGGGGGCGGACCCACAGATACGCAGTATTTT. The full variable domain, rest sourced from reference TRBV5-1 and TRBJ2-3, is KAGVTQTPRYLIKTRGQQVTLSCSPISGHRSVSWYQQTPGQGLQFLFEYFSETQRNKGNFPGRFSGRQFSNSRSEMNVSTLELGDSALYLCASSLYGQRGGGPTDTQYFGPGTRLTVL.

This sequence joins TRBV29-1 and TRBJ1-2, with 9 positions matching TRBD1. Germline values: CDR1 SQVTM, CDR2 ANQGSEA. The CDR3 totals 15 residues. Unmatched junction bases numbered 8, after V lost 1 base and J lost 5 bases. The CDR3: CSVEVPGQGDYGYTF. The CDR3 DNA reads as TGCAGCGTTGAAGTCCCGGGACAGGGAGATTATGGCTACACCTTC. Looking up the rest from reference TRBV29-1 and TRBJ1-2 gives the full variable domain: SAVISQKPSRDICQRGTSLTIQCQVDSQVTMMFWYRQQPGQSLTLIATANQGSEATYESGFVIDKFPISRPNLTFSTLTVSNMSPEDSSIYLCSVEVPGQGDYGYTFGSGTRLTVV.

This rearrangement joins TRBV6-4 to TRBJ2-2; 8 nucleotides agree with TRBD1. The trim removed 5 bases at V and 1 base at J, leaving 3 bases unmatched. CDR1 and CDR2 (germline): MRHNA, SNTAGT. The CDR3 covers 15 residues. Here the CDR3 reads CASSSGQGNTGELFF. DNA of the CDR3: TGTGCCAGCAGTTCCGGACAGGGGAACACCGGGGAGCTGTTTTTT.

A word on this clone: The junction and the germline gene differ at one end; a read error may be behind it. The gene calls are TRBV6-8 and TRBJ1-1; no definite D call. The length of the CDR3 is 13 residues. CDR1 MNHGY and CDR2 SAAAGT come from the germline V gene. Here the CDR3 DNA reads TGTGCCATCAGTGCTAAGTCGAGCCTTGAAGCTTTCTTT. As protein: CAISAKSSLEAFF.

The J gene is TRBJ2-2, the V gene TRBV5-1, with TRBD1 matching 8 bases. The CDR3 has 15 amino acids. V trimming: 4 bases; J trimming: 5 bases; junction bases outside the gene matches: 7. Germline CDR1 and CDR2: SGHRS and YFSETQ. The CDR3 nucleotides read TGCGCCAGCAGCGTCGGACAGGGTCGAACCGGGGAGCTGTTTTTT. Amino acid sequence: CASSVGQGRTGELFF.

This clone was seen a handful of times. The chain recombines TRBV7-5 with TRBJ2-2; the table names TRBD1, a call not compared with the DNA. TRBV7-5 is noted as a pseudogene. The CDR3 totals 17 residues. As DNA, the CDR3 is TGTGCCAGCAGCTTAAGCCCGCAGGGTTCGAACACCGGGGAGCTGTTTTTT. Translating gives CASSLSPQGSNTGELFF.

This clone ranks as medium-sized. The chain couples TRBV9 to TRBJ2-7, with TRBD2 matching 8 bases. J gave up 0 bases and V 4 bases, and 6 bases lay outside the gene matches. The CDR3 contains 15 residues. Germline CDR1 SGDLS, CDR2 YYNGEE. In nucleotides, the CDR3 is TGTGCCAGCAGCAGTTCCGGGACTAGCTCCTACGAGCAGTACTTC. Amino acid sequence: CASSSSGTSSYEQYF.

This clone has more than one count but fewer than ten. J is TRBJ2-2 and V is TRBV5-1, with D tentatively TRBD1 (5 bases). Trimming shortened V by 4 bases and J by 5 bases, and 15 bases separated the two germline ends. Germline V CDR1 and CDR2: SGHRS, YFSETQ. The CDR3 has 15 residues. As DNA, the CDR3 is TGCGCCAGCAGCGCCCCGACAGTAATGACCGGGGAGCTGTTTTTT. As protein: CASSAPTVMTGELFF.

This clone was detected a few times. The DNA of the CDR3 is TGTGCCAGCAGTGAGGGACCCACCGGGGACTATGGCTACACCTTC. Protein sequence: CASSEGPTGDYGYTF. The chain uses TRBV6-8 and TRBJ1-2, with TRBD1 as a possible D gene (5 bases). CDR3 size: 15 residues. Trimming cost V 5 bases and J 3 bases, with 16 bases left between them. Germline V gene lookup returns CDR1 MNHGY and CDR2 SAAAGT.